This T cell receptor (beta chain) was captured in a study of T cells in Graves' hyperthyroidism and ophthalmopathy. This clonotype was counted between two and nine times. Its specificity is not known. Each patient was aged 18 to 65 and had newly diagnosed hyperthyroidism of under 2 months' duration. Regions amplified from RNA transcripts were the TCR beta CDR3 regions. The HTBI primer set drove a first-round RT-PCR of the TCR CDR3. TCRdb fed the multiplex PCR reads into MiXCR, producing one record per CDR3 protein. The table includes roughly 300,000 distinct CDR3 sequences, 11% to 15% detected once. General study results and limits: Classification by a 13 V-J model distinguished ophthalmopathy from stable hyperthyroidism. Appearing also in blood were most of the thyroid clonotypes expanded above 0.001.

Germline V gene data show CDR1 as SGHVS and CDR2 as FQNEAQ. V dropped 1 base and J dropped 8 bases, with 14 bases sitting between them. The CDR3 has 14 amino acids. Specimen: blood. The chain recombines TRBV7-8 with TRBJ1-2; TRBD1 is a possible D gene (5 bases). This TCR was sampled from a woman younger than 45 with Graves' hyperthyroidism. CDR3 in amino acids: CASSLDGGRGGYTF. As DNA, the CDR3 is TGTGCCAGCAGCTTAGATGGGGGTCGGGGGGGCTACACCTTC.